This T cell receptor beta chain emerged from a study of blood T cell repertoires in COVID-19. As for the study in general: Acute and convalescent COVID-19 specimens originated in the United States, Italy and Spain. Sources were T cells, B-cell-depleted T cells, or PBMCs; the material itself was cDNA or gDNA.

There are 17 residues in the CDR3. Germline trimming cut 4 bases from V and 1 base from J; bases unmatched to any gene: 11. Germline V lookup: CDR1 SGHRS, CDR2 YFSETQ. Recruits, aged 18 to 89 years, lived in some 25 US areas. Original processing notes: Amplification from reference gene primers served as the basis for estimated nucleated cell counts. This table comes from immunoSEQ multiplex PCR, and its TCRdb copy is limited to in-frame clones, with some not included. V, J and clone size were drawn from that table, and D and trimming were deduced from the DNA. The sample includes around 250,000 clones, roughly 88% of them seen just once.

V gene TRBV5-1 combines with J gene TRBJ2-3; 8 bases are shared with TRBD1. The sample taken for sequencing was PBMCs or T cells enriched from blood (not recorded which). This TCR was sampled from a woman between 45 and 65 years old who had recovered from COVID-19. The CDR3 here is CASSRSGTGIGTDTQYF. As DNA, the CDR3 is TGCGCCAGCAGCAGATCCGGGACAGGAATCGGCACAGATACGCAGTATTTT.